This T cell receptor beta chain was sequenced in a study of glioma-infiltrating T cells after dendritic cell vaccination. Germline lookup yields CDR1 GTSNPN and CDR2 SVGIG (reference sequence). V lost 2 bases to trimming and J lost 4 bases; unmatched junction nucleotides: 7. The CDR3 is made up of 14 amino acids. The repertoire was sequenced with immunoSEQ multiplex PCR; TCRdb's copy has only in-frame clones and lacks some. The data contain 85,000 to 100,000 clones, 85% of them singletons. This sample's time point: after dendritic cell vaccination, including at tumor progression/relapse. This receptor was taken from a human donor with glioblastoma. The chain links TRBV30 to TRBJ1-2; TRBD1 matches 7 bases. The sequencing here drew on blood, taken after dendritic cell vaccination. Written as DNA, the CDR3 is TGTGCCTGGAGTAAGGGACAGAATTTCTATGGCTACACCTTC. This gives the protein CAWSKGQNFYGYTF.